This T cell receptor (beta chain) came from a study of cytomegalovirus exposure and HLA in healthy donors. Study outcomes and limitations: Analysis was carried out at a later point, and it linked a missense DCLRE1C variant to TCR beta V- and J-gene trimming. Many donors shared some public TCRs, even though most TCR sequences were rare.

Points on this clone: Its antigen is unknown.

CDR3 length: 12 residues. Trimming at V came to 1 base and at J to 11 bases, leaving 4 bases not matched to a gene. Germline V gives CDR1 SGHTA, CDR2 FQGNSA. 60 Vbeta and 13 Jbeta primers were used in PCR. Original data processing: Later analysis identified tens of millions of unique TCR beta chains, about 10 million shared. Only in-frame clones appear in the TCRdb table, and some are missing; sequencing was by immunoSEQ multiplex PCR. V and J calls and clone size are those listed in that table; D and trimming were worked out from the DNA. This sample carries roughly 100,000 clones, 83% of them seen once, and the ten largest clones take 5% to 6.5%.

This chain connects TRBV7-2 to TRBJ1-1; TRBD1 matches 7 bases. The receptor comes from a man younger than 35 in good health and CMV-seronegative. Sequencing used PBMCs. CDR3 nucleotide sequence: TGTGCCAGCAGCTTAGACAGGGGTCCCGCTTTCTTT. Translating it yields CASSLDRGPAFF.